This T cell receptor beta chain was obtained from a study of siplizumab effects on memory and regulatory T cells. Data came from immunoSEQ multiplex PCR; TCRdb stores just in-frame clones and leaves some out. The sample lists some 100,000 clones; about 96% were seen once. The sequence was obtained from a human donor in good health. The sequenced sample consisted of naive CD4+ T cells sorted from blood.

CDR3: CATQSGNTGELFF. The DNA of the CDR3 is TGTGCCACCCAGAGCGGGAACACCGGGGAGCTGTTTTTT. This chain joins TRBV10-3 and TRBJ2-2, with D possibly being TRBD2 (5 bases). The germline V gene encodes CDR1 ENHRY and CDR2 SYGVKD. Deletions cut 10 bases from V and 1 base from J, with 10 bases between. The CDR3 spans 13 residues.